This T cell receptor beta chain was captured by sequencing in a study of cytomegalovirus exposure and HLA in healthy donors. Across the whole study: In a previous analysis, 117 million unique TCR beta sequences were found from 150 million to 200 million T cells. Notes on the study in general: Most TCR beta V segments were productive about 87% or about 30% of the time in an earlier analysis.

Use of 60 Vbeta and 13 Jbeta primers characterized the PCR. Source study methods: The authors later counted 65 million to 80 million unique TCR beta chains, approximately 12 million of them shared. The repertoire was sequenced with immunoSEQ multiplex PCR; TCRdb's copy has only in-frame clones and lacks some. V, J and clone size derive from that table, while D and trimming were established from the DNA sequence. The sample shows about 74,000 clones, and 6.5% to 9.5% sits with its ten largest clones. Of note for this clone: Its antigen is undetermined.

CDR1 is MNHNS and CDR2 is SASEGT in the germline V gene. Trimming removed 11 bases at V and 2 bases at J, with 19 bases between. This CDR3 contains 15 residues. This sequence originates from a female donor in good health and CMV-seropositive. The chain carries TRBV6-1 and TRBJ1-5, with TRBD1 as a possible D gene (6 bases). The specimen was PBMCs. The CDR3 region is CAALGGQLGNQPQHF. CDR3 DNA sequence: TGTGCCGCCTTAGGAGGACAGCTAGGCAATCAGCCCCAGCATTTT.